This TCR beta chain is drawn from a study of blood T cell repertoires in COVID-19. The overall study: Samples taken during acute and convalescent COVID-19 were collected in the United States, Italy and Spain. Nucleic acid was either cDNA or gDNA, and it came from T cells, B-cell-depleted T cells, or PBMCs.

Germline lookup yields CDR1 LGHNA and CDR2 YSLEER. V was cut by 5 bases and J by 0 bases, with 9 bases left in between. The CDR3 consists of 14 residues. Assignments of participants to cohorts depended upon their own reported clinical history. Original data processing: Estimation of nucleated cell counts was performed using reference gene primer amplification. Profiled with immunoSEQ multiplex PCR; TCRdb holds only in-frame clones, not every one. The D gene and trimming were derived from the DNA, and the V and J assignments and clone size from that table. The table includes 120,000 to 150,000 clones, 70% to 90% detected once.

Material: PBMCs or T cells enriched from blood (not recorded which). The source of this sequence is a woman aged 25 to 39 with acute COVID-19. This chain connects TRBV4-3 to TRBJ2-3; perhaps TRBD1 as D (6 bases). CDR3 region: CASSKGESTDTQYF. In nucleotides, the CDR3 is TGCGCCAGCAGCAAGGGGGAAAGCACAGATACGCAGTATTTT.